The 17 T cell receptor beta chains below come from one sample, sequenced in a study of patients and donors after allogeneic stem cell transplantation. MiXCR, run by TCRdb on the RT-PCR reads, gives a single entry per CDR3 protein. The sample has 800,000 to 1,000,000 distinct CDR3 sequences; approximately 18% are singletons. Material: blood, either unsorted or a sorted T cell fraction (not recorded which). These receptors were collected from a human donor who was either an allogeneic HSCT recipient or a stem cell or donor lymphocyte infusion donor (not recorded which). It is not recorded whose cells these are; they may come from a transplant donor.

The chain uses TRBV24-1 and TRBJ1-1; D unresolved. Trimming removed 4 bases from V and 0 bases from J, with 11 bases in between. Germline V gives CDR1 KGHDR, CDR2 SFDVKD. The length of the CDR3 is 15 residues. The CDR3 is CATSDPGPLNTEAFF. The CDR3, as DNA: TGTGCCACCAGTGACCCTGGACCATTGAACACTGAAGCTTTCTTT.

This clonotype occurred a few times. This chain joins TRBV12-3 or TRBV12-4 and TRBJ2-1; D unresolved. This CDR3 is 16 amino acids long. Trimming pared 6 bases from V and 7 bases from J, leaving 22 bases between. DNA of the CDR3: TGTGCCAGCAGCCCTGGTAGGCGGCAGGCGGAGAATGAGCAGTTCTTC. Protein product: CASSPGRRQAENEQFF.

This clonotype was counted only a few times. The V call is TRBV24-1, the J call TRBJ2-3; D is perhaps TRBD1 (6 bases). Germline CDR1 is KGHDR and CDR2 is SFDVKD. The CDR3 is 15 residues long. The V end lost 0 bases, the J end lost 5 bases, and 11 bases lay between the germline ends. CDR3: CATSDLDRRIDTQYF. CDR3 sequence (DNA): TGTGCCACCAGTGATTTGGACAGGCGGATAGATACGCAGTATTTT.

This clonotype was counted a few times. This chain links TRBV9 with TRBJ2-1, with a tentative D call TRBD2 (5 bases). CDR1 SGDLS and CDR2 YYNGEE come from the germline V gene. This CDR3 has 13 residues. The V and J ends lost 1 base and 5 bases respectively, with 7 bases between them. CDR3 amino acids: CASSVSADNEQFF. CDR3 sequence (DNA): TGTGCCAGCAGCGTATCAGCGGACAATGAGCAGTTCTTC.

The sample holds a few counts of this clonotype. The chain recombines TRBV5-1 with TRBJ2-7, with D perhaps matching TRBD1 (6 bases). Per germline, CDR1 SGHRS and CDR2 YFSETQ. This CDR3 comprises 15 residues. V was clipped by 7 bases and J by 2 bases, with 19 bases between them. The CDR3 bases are TGCGCCAGCCAACGACAGGAGTTCCTGGCCTACGAGCAGTACTTC. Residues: CASQRQEFLAYEQYF.

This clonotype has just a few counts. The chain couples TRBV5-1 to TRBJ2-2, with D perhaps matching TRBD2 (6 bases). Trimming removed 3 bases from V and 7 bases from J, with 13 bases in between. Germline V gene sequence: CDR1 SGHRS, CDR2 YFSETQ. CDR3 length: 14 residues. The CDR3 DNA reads TGCGCCAGCAGCTACTGGACCGGGGGCGGGGAGCTGTTTTTT. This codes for CASSYWTGGGELFF.

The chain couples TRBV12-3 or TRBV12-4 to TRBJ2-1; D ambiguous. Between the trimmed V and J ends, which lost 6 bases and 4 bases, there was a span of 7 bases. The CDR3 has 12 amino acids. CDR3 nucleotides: TGTGCCAGCAGGGAGTCTTACAATGAGCAGTTCTTC. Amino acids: CASRESYNEQFF.

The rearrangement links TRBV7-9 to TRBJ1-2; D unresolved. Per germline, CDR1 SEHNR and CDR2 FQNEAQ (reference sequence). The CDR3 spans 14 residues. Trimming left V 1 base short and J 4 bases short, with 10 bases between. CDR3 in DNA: TGTGCCAGCAGCTTAGTCTTACGAGGCTATGGCTACACCTTC. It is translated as CASSLVLRGYGYTF. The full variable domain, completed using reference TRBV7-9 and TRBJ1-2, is DTGVSQNPRHKITKRGQNVTFRCDPISEHNRLYWYRQTLGQGPEFLTYFQNEAQLEKSRLLSDRFSAERPKGSFSTLEIQRTEQGDSAMYLCASSLVLRGYGYTFGSGTRLTVV.

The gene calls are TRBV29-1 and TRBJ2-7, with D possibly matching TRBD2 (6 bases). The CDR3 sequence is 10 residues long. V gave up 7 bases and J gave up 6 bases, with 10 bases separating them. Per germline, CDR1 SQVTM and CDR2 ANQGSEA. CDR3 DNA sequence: TGCAGCGCCGGGGGTTCCGAGCAGTACTTC. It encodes CSAGGSEQYF.

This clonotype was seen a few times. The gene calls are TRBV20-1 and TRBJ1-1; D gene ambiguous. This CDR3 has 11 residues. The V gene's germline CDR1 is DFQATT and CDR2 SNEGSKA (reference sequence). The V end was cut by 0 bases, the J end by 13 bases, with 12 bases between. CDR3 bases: TGCAGTGCTAGAGATCAGGCGGCGGGTTTCTTT. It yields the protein CSARDQAAGFF.

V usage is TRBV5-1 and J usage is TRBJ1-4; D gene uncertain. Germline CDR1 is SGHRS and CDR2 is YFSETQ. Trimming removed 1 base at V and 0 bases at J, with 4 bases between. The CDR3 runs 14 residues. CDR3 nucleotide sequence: TGCGCCAGCAGCTTGCGATCAACTAATGAAAAACTGTTTTTT. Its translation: CASSLRSTNEKLFF.

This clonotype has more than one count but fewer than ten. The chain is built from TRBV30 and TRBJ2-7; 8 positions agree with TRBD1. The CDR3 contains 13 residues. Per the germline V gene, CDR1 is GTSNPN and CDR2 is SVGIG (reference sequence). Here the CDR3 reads CAGTQGVAYEQYF. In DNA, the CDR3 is TGTGCGGGGACACAGGGGGTGGCCTACGAGCAGTACTTC.

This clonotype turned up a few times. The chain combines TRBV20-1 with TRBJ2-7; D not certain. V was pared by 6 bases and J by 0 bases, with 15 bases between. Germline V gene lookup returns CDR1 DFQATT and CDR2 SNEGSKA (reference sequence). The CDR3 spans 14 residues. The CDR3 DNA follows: TGCAGTGCAATATCTAGACGGTCCTCCTACGAGCAGTACTTC. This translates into CSAISRRSSYEQYF.

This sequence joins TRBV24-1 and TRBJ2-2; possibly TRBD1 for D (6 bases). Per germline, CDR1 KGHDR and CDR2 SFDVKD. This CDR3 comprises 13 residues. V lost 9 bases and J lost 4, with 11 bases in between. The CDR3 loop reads CATGEGGTGELFF. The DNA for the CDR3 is TGTGCCACCGGGGAAGGGGGCACCGGGGAGCTGTTTTTT.

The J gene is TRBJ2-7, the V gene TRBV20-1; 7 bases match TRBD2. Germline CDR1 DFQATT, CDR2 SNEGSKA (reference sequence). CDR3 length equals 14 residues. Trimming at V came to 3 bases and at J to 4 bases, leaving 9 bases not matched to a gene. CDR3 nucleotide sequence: TGCAGTGCTAGGGTCGTCGGGGGGACGTACGAGCAGTACTTC. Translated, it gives CSARVVGGTYEQYF.

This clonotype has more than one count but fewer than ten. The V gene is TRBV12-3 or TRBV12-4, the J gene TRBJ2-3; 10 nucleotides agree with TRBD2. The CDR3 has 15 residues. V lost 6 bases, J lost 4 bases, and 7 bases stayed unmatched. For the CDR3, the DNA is TGTGCCAGCAGCCCACTAGCGGGAAGGGCAGATACGCAGTATTTT. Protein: CASSPLAGRADTQYF.

The CDR3 sequence is CASSQGWGNSPLHF. The CDR3 DNA reads as TGTGCCAGCTCCCAGGGTTGGGGTAATTCACCCCTCCACTTT. The genes are TRBV27 and TRBJ1-6; weak D call: TRBD1 (5 bases). V was clipped by 8 bases and J by 6 bases, with 14 bases between them. The CDR3 covers 14 residues. In germline, CDR1 is MNHEY, CDR2 SMNVEV (reference sequence).